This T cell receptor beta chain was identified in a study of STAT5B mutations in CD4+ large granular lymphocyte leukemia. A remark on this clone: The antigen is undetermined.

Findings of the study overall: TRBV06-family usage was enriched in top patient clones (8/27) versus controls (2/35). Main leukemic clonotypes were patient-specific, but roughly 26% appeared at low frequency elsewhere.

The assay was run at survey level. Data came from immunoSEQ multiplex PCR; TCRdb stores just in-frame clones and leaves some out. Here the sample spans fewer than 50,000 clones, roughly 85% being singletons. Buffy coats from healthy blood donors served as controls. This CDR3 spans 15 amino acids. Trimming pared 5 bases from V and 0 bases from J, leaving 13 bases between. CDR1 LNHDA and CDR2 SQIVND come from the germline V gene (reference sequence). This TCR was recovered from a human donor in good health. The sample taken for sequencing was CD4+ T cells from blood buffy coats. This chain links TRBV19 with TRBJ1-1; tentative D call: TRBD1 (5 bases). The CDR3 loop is CASSPGRVMNTEAFF. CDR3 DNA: TGTGCCAGTAGTCCGGGACGCGTTATGAACACTGAAGCTTTCTTT.